This is a list of T cell receptor beta chains from one sample in a study of blood T cell repertoires in COVID-19. The table came from immunoSEQ multiplex PCR; TCRdb's copy has only in-frame clones and leaves some out. The table records some 370,000 clones, more than 80% of them present only once. The material sequenced was peripheral blood. The receptors here all came from a man in his forties with acute or convalescent COVID-19. The CDR3 runs from the conserved cysteine through the conserved F or W. The order of the fields is clone size, V gene, J gene, D gene, CDR3 DNA, CDR3 protein. D genes are given only for firm matches. Only some rows state a clone size, as once, few, many or a class for expanded clones.

clone size: NA; V gene: TRBV7-9; J gene: TRBJ2-2; D gene: NA; CDR3 DNA: TGTGCCAGCAGCTTAGGGGGACTCCCAAGGGAGCTGTTTTTT; CDR3 protein: CASSLGGLPRELFF
clone size: few; V gene: TRBV5-6; J gene: TRBJ2-1; D gene: NA; CDR3 DNA: TGTGCCAGCAGCTTTGACACTGACAATGAGCAGTTCTTC; CDR3 protein: CASSFDTDNEQFF
clone size: NA; V gene: TRBV28; J gene: TRBJ2-1; D gene: TRBD2; CDR3 DNA: TGTGCCAGCAGTTCCCAGGTTACTAGCGGGATTGGGGATGAGCAGTTCTTC; CDR3 protein: CASSSQVTSGIGDEQFF
clone size: NA; V gene: TRBV5-1; J gene: TRBJ1-4; D gene: TRBD1; CDR3 DNA: TGCGCCAGCAGCTTCACGACAGGGGGCGGTAATGAAAAACTGTTTTTT; CDR3 protein: CASSFTTGGGNEKLFF
clone size: NA; V gene: TRBV28; J gene: TRBJ1-2; D gene: NA; CDR3 DNA: TGTGCCAGCAATCGTCTTCCCGGGGTTGGCTATGGCTACACCTTC; CDR3 protein: CASNRLPGVGYGYTF
clone size: NA; V gene: TRBV4-2; J gene: TRBJ2-4; D gene: TRBD1; CDR3 DNA: TGTGCCAGCAGCCAGCTAGGACAGGGGAAAAACATTCAGTACTTC; CDR3 protein: CASSQLGQGKNIQYF
clone size: NA; V gene: TRBV28; J gene: TRBJ2-5; D gene: NA; CDR3 DNA: TGTGCCAGCAGTCCACCAGGGATCCAAGAGACCCAGTACTTC; CDR3 protein: CASSPPGIQETQYF
clone size: NA; V gene: TRBV3-1/TRBV3-2; J gene: TRBJ1-1; D gene: NA; CDR3 DNA: TGTGCCAGCAGCCCACAGGGTTGGCGAGCTGAAGCTTTCTTT; CDR3 protein: CASSPQGWRAEAFF
clone size: NA; V gene: TRBV27; J gene: TRBJ2-7; D gene: TRBD2; CDR3 DNA: TGTGCCAGCAGTTTGAGGGCTAGCGGGAAATACGAGCAGTACTTC; CDR3 protein: CASSLRASGKYEQYF
clone size: few; V gene: TRBV29-1; J gene: TRBJ1-1; D gene: NA; CDR3 DNA: TGCAGCGTTGCGGTAATGGGAGCGACTGAAGCTTTCTTT; CDR3 protein: CSVAVMGATEAFF
clone size: NA; V gene: TRBV5-1; J gene: TRBJ1-6; D gene: TRBD1; CDR3 DNA: TGCGCCAGCAGCTTGACAAGGACAGGGAGAATTTCCTATAATTCACCCCTCCACTTT; CDR3 protein: CASSLTRTGRISYNSPLHF
clone size: NA; V gene: TRBV29-1; J gene: TRBJ1-1; D gene: NA; CDR3 DNA: TGCAGCTCTGAGCGGTACCCTGAAGCTTTCTTT; CDR3 protein: CSSERYPEAFF
clone size: NA; V gene: TRBV5-1; J gene: TRBJ1-3; D gene: NA; CDR3 DNA: TGCGCCAGCAGCTTGGCCGGAGTAAGTGCTGGAAACACCATATATTTT; CDR3 protein: CASSLAGVSAGNTIYF
clone size: once; V gene: TRBV9; J gene: TRBJ2-7; D gene: NA; CDR3 DNA: TGTGCCAGCAGCGTAGATCACAGGGCATGGGAGCAGTACTTC; CDR3 protein: CASSVDHRAWEQYF
clone size: NA; V gene: TRBV7-6; J gene: TRBJ2-1; D gene: NA; CDR3 DNA: TGTGCCAGCAGCTTAGGCCAGGTGGGGCTGTCGGGTGAGCAGTTCTTC; CDR3 protein: CASSLGQVGLSGEQFF
clone size: NA; V gene: TRBV9; J gene: TRBJ1-1; D gene: NA; CDR3 DNA: TGTGCCAGCAGCGTAGAAGGCGGACAGCCACCCCACCTGGAGGCTTTCTTT; CDR3 protein: CASSVEGGQPPHLEAFF
clone size: NA; V gene: TRBV12-5; J gene: TRBJ2-5; D gene: NA; CDR3 DNA: TGTGCTATTAGAGGGCTTCAAGAGACCCAGTACTTC; CDR3 protein: CAIRGLQETQYF
clone size: once; V gene: TRBV28; J gene: TRBJ1-1; D gene: NA; CDR3 DNA: TGTGCCAGCAGACTTGATCTGAACACTGAAGCTTTCTTT; CDR3 protein: CASRLDLNTEAFF
clone size: NA; V gene: TRBV2; J gene: TRBJ1-3; D gene: TRBD1; CDR3 DNA: TGTGCCAGCACCCGGACAGGACCCTCTGGAAACACCATATATTTT; CDR3 protein: CASTRTGPSGNTIYF
clone size: NA; V gene: TRBV5-1; J gene: TRBJ2-7; D gene: TRBD2; CDR3 DNA: TGCGCCAGCAGCCCGGCGGGGGGCGCCTACGAGCAGTACTTC; CDR3 protein: CASSPAGGAYEQYF
clone size: NA; V gene: TRBV7-8; J gene: TRBJ2-5; D gene: NA; CDR3 DNA: TGTGCCAGCAGCTTTATTCTTTCCGAGGAGACCCAGTACTTC; CDR3 protein: CASSFILSEETQYF
clone size: NA; V gene: TRBV30; J gene: TRBJ1-6; D gene: NA; CDR3 DNA: TGTGCCTGGAGTGGCTGGGAGAGAAATTCACCCCTCCACTTT; CDR3 protein: CAWSGWERNSPLHF
clone size: NA; V gene: TRBV9; J gene: TRBJ1-3; D gene: NA; CDR3 DNA: TGTGCCAGCAGCGGACAGATATCTGGAAACACCATATATTTT; CDR3 protein: CASSGQISGNTIYF
clone size: NA; V gene: TRBV4-3; J gene: TRBJ2-3; D gene: NA; CDR3 DNA: TGCGCCAGCAGCCATTCTCGGGGGAGCACAGATACGCAGTATTTT; CDR3 protein: CASSHSRGSTDTQYF
clone size: few; V gene: TRBV3-1/TRBV3-2; J gene: TRBJ2-7; D gene: NA; CDR3 DNA: TGTGCCAGCAGCCCCGATAGAGGCGACGAGCAGTACTTC; CDR3 protein: CASSPDRGDEQYF
clone size: NA; V gene: TRBV5-4; J gene: TRBJ2-7; D gene: TRBD1; CDR3 DNA: TGTGCCAGTAAGACAGGGAACTCCTACGAGCAGTACTTC; CDR3 protein: CASKTGNSYEQYF
clone size: NA; V gene: TRBV18; J gene: TRBJ2-1; D gene: TRBD2; CDR3 DNA: TGTGCCAGCTCACCACCGGTACTAGCGGGAGTCGGCAATGAGCAGTTCTTC; CDR3 protein: CASSPPVLAGVGNEQFF
clone size: NA; V gene: TRBV3-1/TRBV3-2; J gene: TRBJ2-7; D gene: NA; CDR3 DNA: TGTGCCAGCAGCCAATCAGGGACCTACGAGCAGTACTTC; CDR3 protein: CASSQSGTYEQYF
clone size: NA; V gene: TRBV19; J gene: TRBJ1-2; D gene: TRBD1; CDR3 DNA: TGTGCCAGTAGTCCACGGACAGGGCTTGGCTACACCTTC; CDR3 protein: CASSPRTGLGYTF
clone size: few; V gene: TRBV28; J gene: TRBJ2-4; D gene: NA; CDR3 DNA: TGTGCCAGCAGTTTAAGAGTTGAGGACATTCAGTACTTC; CDR3 protein: CASSLRVEDIQYF
clone size: NA; V gene: TRBV5-1; J gene: TRBJ2-7; D gene: TRBD2; CDR3 DNA: TGCGCCAGCAGCTTTGGCCCTCGGGGGGACTCCTACGAGCAGTACTTC; CDR3 protein: CASSFGPRGDSYEQYF
clone size: NA; V gene: TRBV6-5; J gene: TRBJ2-5; D gene: NA; CDR3 DNA: TGTGCCAGCAGCGACGACAGGTCCGTAGGGACCCAGTACTTC; CDR3 protein: CASSDDRSVGTQYF
clone size: NA; V gene: TRBV28; J gene: TRBJ1-1; D gene: TRBD1; CDR3 DNA: TGTGCCAGCAGCAAAGACAGGGGGCTCACTGAAGCTTTCTTT; CDR3 protein: CASSKDRGLTEAFF
clone size: NA; V gene: TRBV4-2; J gene: TRBJ2-7; D gene: TRBD2; CDR3 DNA: TGTGCCAGCAGCCACCCCGGCGGGGGTACCTACGAGCAGTACTTC; CDR3 protein: CASSHPGGGTYEQYF
clone size: NA; V gene: TRBV14; J gene: TRBJ1-3; D gene: NA; CDR3 DNA: TGTGTCAGCAGCCAAGAACTTCCCGGGGGAAACACCATATATTTT; CDR3 protein: CVSSQELPGGNTIYF
clone size: NA; V gene: TRBV28; J gene: TRBJ1-2; D gene: TRBD1; CDR3 DNA: TGTGCCAGCAGCCCTTTGGGACAGAGAAACTATGGCTACACCTTC; CDR3 protein: CASSPLGQRNYGYTF
clone size: NA; V gene: TRBV29-1; J gene: TRBJ1-2; D gene: NA; CDR3 DNA: TGCAGCGACTATCAGGGCGCCTGGGGCTACACCTTC; CDR3 protein: CSDYQGAWGYTF
clone size: NA; V gene: TRBV5-1; J gene: TRBJ1-2; D gene: TRBD1; CDR3 DNA: TGCGCCAGCAGCTTCCTCGGGACAGGGGGCGCCGAGCGAAACTATGGCTACACCTTC; CDR3 protein: CASSFLGTGGAERNYGYTF